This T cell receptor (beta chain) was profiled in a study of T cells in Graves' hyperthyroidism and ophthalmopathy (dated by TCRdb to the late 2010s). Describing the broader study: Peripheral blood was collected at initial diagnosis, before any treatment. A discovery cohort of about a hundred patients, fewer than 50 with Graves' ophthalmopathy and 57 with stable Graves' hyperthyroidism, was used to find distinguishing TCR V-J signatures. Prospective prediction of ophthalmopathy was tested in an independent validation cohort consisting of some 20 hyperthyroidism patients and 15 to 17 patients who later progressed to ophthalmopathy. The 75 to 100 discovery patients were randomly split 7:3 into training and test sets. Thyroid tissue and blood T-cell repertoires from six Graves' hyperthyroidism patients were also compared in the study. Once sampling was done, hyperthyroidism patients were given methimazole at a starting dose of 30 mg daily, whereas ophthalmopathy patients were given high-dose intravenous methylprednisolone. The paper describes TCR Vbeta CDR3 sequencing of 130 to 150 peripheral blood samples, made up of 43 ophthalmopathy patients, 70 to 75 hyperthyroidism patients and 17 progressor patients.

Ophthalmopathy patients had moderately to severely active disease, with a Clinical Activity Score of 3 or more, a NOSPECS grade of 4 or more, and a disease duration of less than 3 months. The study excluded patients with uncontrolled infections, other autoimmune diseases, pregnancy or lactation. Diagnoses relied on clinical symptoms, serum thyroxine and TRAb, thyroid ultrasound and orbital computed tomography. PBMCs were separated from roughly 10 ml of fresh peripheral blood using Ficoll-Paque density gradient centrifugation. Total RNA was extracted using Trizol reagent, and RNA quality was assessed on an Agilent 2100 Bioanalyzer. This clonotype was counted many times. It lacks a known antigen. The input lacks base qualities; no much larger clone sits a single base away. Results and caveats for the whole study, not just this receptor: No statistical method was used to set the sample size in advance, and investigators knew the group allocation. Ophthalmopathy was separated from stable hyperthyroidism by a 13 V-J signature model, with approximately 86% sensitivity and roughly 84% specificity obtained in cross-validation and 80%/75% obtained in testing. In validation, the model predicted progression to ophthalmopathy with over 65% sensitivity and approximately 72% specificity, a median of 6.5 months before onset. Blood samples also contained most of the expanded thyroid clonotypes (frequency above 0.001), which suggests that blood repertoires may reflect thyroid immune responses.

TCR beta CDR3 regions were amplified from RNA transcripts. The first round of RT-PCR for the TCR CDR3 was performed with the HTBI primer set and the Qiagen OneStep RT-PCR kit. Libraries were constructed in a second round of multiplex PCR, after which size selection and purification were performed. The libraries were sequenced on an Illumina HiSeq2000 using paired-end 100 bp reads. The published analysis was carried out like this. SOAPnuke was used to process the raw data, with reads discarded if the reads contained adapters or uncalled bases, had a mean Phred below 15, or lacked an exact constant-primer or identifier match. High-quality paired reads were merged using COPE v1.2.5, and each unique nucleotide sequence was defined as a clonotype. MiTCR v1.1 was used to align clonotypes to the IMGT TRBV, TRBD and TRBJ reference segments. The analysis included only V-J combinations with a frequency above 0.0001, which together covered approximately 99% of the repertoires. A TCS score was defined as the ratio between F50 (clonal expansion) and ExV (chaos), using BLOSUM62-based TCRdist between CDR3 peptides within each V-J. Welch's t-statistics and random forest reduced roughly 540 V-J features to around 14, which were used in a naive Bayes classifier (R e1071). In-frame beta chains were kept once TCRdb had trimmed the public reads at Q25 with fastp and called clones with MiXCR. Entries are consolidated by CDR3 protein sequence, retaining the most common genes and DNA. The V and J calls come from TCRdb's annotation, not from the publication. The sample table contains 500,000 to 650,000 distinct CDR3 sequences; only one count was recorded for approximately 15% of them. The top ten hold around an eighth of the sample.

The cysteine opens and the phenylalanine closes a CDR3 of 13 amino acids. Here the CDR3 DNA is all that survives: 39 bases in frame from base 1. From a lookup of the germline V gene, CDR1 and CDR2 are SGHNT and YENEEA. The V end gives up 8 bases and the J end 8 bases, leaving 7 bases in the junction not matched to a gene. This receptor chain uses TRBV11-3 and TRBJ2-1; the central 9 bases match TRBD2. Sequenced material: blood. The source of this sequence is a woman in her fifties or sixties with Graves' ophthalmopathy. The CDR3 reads CASGDVAGDEQFF. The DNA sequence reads TGTGCCAGCGGCGATGTAGCGGGAGATGAGCAGTTCTTC.